This T cell receptor beta chain was identified during a study of Ad26.COV2.S vaccination and SARS-CoV-2 variants. The CDR3 has 16 residues. From germline, CDR1 is SGHAT and CDR2 FQNNGV. V was shortened by 3 bases and J by 7 bases, with 19 bases between the two germline ends. Findings and caveats of the study: The study found higher spike-specific TCR breadth in vaccine than placebo recipients. Those who received vaccine or placebo ended up with similar non-spike TCR breadth. After vaccination, reports described spike-specific CD8+ and CD4+ T cell responses as showing substantial breadth.

About this clone itself: As yet, its antigen is unknown.

Sequencing used immunoSEQ multiplex PCR; TCRdb keeps in-frame clones, though not all of them. The table lists around 140,000 clones, about nine tenths of them singletons. This material consisted of peripheral blood, taken after recovery from COVID-19. The chain combines TRBV11-2 with TRBJ2-1; the D call may be TRBD1 or TRBD2 (6 bases each). The receptor's source is a human donor who had recovered from COVID-19. As DNA, the CDR3 is TGTGCCAGCAGCTTCTTCCGAGAGGGGGGACTGAATGAGCAGTTCTTC. This translates into CASSFFREGGLNEQFF.